These T cell receptor beta chains were read from a single sample in a study of Ad26.COV2.S vaccination and SARS-CoV-2 variants. Assay used: immunoSEQ multiplex PCR; TCRdb lists only in-frame clones, some missing. The sample contains around 300,000 clones, about 88% of which appear only once. Specimen: peripheral blood, collected in a trial of Ad26.COV2.S vaccine versus placebo. Every receptor here comes from a person aged 18 to 59 who received the Ad26.COV2.S COVID-19 vaccine or a placebo. The CDR3 runs from the conserved cysteine through the conserved F or W. D genes are given only for firm matches.

cdr3_aa: CASSYSGSTDTQYF
j_call: TRBJ2-3
d_call: TRBD2
v_call: TRBV5-6

cdr3_aa: CASSVDLQNTEAFF
j_call: TRBJ1-1
d_call: -
v_call: TRBV9

cdr3_aa: CASSLGGTNEQFF
j_call: TRBJ2-1
d_call: -
v_call: TRBV7-7

cdr3_aa: CASSQAGTNNSPLHF
j_call: TRBJ1-6
d_call: -
v_call: TRBV4-1

cdr3_aa: CASSLGRQSNEKLFF
j_call: TRBJ1-4
d_call: -
v_call: TRBV5-1

cdr3_aa: CASSDRTAGELFF
j_call: TRBJ2-2
d_call: -
v_call: TRBV5-1

cdr3_aa: CASSEYGRNTEAFF
j_call: TRBJ1-1
d_call: -
v_call: TRBV6-1

cdr3_aa: CAISAGDEQYF
j_call: TRBJ2-7
d_call: -
v_call: TRBV10-3

cdr3_aa: CASSWSVPDTQYF
j_call: TRBJ2-3
d_call: -
v_call: TRBV7-2

cdr3_aa: CASSLKWMNTEAFF
j_call: TRBJ1-1
d_call: -
v_call: TRBV18

cdr3_aa: CASSQGTRDRGHGYTF
j_call: TRBJ1-2
d_call: TRBD1
v_call: TRBV3-1/TRBV3-2

cdr3_aa: CASSPDISAEAFF
j_call: TRBJ1-1
d_call: -
v_call: TRBV18

cdr3_aa: CSALSYEQYF
j_call: TRBJ2-7
d_call: -
v_call: TRBV20-1

cdr3_aa: CSVVSPNSYEQYF
j_call: TRBJ2-7
d_call: -
v_call: TRBV29-1

cdr3_aa: CASSVAAGHTIYF
j_call: TRBJ1-3
d_call: -
v_call: TRBV9

cdr3_aa: CASSLFSGSYYEQYF
j_call: TRBJ2-7
d_call: TRBD2
v_call: TRBV5-4

cdr3_aa: CATSRDLRNRGNEQYF
j_call: TRBJ2-7
d_call: TRBD1
v_call: TRBV15

cdr3_aa: CASSLGPAGVSGELFF
j_call: TRBJ2-2
d_call: -
v_call: TRBV5-1

cdr3_aa: CASSQEGGGPSYNEQFF
j_call: TRBJ2-1
d_call: -
v_call: TRBV4-1

cdr3_aa: CASRRTGSYEQYF
j_call: TRBJ2-7
d_call: TRBD1
v_call: TRBV6-5

cdr3_aa: CASSTTGTGGTDTQYF
j_call: TRBJ2-3
d_call: TRBD1
v_call: TRBV5-1

cdr3_aa: CASSVSSSPNEQFF
j_call: TRBJ2-1
d_call: -
v_call: TRBV9

cdr3_aa: CASSSMGGPSPNEQFF
j_call: TRBJ2-1
d_call: -
v_call: TRBV28

cdr3_aa: CASSLPSGTEIYNSPLHF
j_call: TRBJ1-6
d_call: TRBD1
v_call: TRBV5-1

cdr3_aa: CASSLTTGEAYEQYF
j_call: TRBJ2-7
d_call: TRBD1
v_call: TRBV4-3